What follows describes a single T cell receptor beta chain. The sample belongs to a study of blood T cell repertoires in COVID-19. Study background: Sites across the United States, Italy and Spain contributed samples from acute and convalescent COVID-19. PBMCs, B-cell-depleted T cells, or T cells were the source of the cDNA or gDNA that made up the material.

The authors' processing: The assay estimated nucleated cells by amplifying reference gene primers. TCRdb's copy holds only in-frame clones and misses some; the assay was immunoSEQ multiplex PCR. That table is the source of V, J and clone size, and D and trimming were worked out from the DNA. The table includes about 150,000 clones, over 70% detected once. With V trimmed by 0 bases and J by 2 bases, 6 bases remained unmatched. The germline V gene has CDR1 SGHNT and CDR2 YYREEE (reference sequence). There are 16 residues in the CDR3. The receptor's source is a man at least 80 years old with acute or convalescent COVID-19. The sample comprised peripheral blood. The chain joins TRBV5-4 to TRBJ2-7; 9 nucleotides align to TRBD1. CDR3 nucleotides: TGTGCCAGCAGCTTGGAGCCGACAGGGGGGGCCTACGAGCAGTACTTC. Its translation is CASSLEPTGGAYEQYF.